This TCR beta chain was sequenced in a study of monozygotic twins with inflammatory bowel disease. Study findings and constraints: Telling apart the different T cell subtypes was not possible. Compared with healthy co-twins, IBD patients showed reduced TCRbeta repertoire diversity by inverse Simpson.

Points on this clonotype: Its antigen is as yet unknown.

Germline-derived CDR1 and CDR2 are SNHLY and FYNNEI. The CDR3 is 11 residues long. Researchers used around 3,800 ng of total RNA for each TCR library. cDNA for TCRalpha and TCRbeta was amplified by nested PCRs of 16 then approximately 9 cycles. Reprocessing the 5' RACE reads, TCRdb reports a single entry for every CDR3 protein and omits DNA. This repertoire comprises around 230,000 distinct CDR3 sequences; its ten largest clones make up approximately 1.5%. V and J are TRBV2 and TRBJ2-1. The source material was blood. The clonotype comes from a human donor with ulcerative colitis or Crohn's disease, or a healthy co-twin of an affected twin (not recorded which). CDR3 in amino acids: CASSAFFEQFF.